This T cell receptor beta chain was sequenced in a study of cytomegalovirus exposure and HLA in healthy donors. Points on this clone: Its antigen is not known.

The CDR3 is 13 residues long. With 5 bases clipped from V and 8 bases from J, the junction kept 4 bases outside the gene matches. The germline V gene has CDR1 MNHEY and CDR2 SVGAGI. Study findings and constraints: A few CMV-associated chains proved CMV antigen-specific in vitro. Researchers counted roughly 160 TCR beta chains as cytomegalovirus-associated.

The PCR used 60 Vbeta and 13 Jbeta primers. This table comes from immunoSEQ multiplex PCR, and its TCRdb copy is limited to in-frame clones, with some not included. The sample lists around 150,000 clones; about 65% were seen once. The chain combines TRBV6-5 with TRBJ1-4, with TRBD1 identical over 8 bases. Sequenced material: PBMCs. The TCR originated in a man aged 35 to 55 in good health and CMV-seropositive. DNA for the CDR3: TGTGCCAGCAGTGACAGGGGCCGGGAAAAACTGTTTTTT. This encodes CASSDRGREKLFF.